These 21 T cell receptor beta chains came from one sample sequenced in a study of PD-L1 blockade in urothelial cancer. TCRdb's copy holds only in-frame clones and misses some; the assay was immunoSEQ multiplex PCR. Among around 53,000 clones listed, 84% were seen once. The source was PBMCs, collected around atezolizumab (anti-PD-L1) treatment. These receptors all come from a man aged 40-49 years with urothelial cancer.

In this sample, this clone is medium-sized. The genes are TRBV2 and TRBJ2-5, with D unclear. Trimming stripped 6 bases from V and 4 bases from J, with 12 bases between. CDR3 length: 13 amino acids. The germline gives CDR1 SNHLY, CDR2 FYNNEI. The CDR3 loop reads CASRQLGSETQYF. DNA for the CDR3: TGTGCCAGCAGACAGTTGGGCTCAGAGACCCAGTACTTC.

This chain connects TRBV7-3 to TRBJ2-1; TRBD2 matches at 9 bases. Trimming took 5 bases from V and 2 from J; bases not matched to a gene: 7. The CDR3 is made up of 16 amino acids. Germline values: CDR1 SGHTA, CDR2 FQGTGA. As DNA, the CDR3 is TGTGCCAGCAGCCCCCGAAGCGGGAGGACCTACAATGAGCAGTTCTTC. The encoded protein is CASSPRSGRTYNEQFF.

This chain links TRBV4-1 with TRBJ2-5, with D possibly matching TRBD2 (5 bases). V lost 0 bases, J lost 7 bases, and 15 bases lay in between. CDR1 and CDR2 (germline): MGHRA, YSYEKL. The CDR3 spans 15 residues. For the CDR3, the DNA is TGCGCCAGCAGCCAAGATCCTGCCGGGATGGGGACCCAGTACTTC. As protein: CASSQDPAGMGTQYF.

This clone was counted only a few times. The junction shows a germline mismatch at one end, possibly a read error. V usage is TRBV28 and J usage is TRBJ1-4; possible D gene TRBD1, 6 bases. Germline V gene lookup returns CDR1 MDHEN and CDR2 SYDVKM. The CDR3 length is 13 residues. The CDR3 DNA follows: TGTGCCAGCAGCTCTCAAATGCCAGGGGCCGTAGGGTTT. It translates to CASSSQMPGAVGF.

V is TRBV18 and J is TRBJ2-2; a possible D gene is TRBD1 (6 bases). The germline CDR1 and CDR2 sequences are KGHSH and LQKENI. Deletions cut 3 bases from V and 1 base from J, with 12 bases between. The CDR3 has 16 residues. The CDR3 region is CASSPYGQLNTGELFF. The CDR3 region has the DNA TGTGCCAGCTCACCTTACGGACAGTTGAACACCGGGGAGCTGTTTTTT.

This clone was seen a single time. The chain has TRBV19 and TRBJ1-5, with D hard to call. Trimming cost V 1 base and J 2 bases, with 18 bases left between them. The CDR3 has 18 residues. CDR1 is LNHDA, CDR2 SQIVND, per germline (reference sequence). CDR3 nucleotides: TGTGCCAGTAGTATAGGAATCAGGACGGGGAAGGGCAATCAGCCCCAGCATTTT. Its protein is CASSIGIRTGKGNQPQHF.

This clone has more than one count but fewer than ten. The chain has TRBV9 and TRBJ1-3; D not certain. Germline V gene sequence: CDR1 SGDLS, CDR2 YYNGEE. V lost 5 bases, J lost 0 bases, and 9 bases lay in between. The CDR3 is made up of 14 amino acids. The CDR3, as DNA: TGTGCCAGCAGTTCCAGGAACTCTGGAAACACCATATATTTT. Translated: CASSSRNSGNTIYF.

This clone was detected only once. The chain recombines TRBV5-1 with TRBJ2-5, with 7 nucleotides matching TRBD2. The CDR3 consists of 13 residues. Germline V gene sequence: CDR1 SGHRS, CDR2 YFSETQ. The junction had 1 base not matched to a gene; V was cut back by 0 bases and J by 5 bases. The DNA for the CDR3 is TGCGCCAGCAGCTTGGCCGGGGGGGAGACCCAGTACTTC. Its translation: CASSLAGGETQYF.

This rearrangement joins TRBV7-2 to TRBJ2-1; 7 positions match TRBD1. V lost 5 bases and J lost 5; bases outside the gene matches: 12. CDR3 length: 16 residues. Germline-derived CDR1 and CDR2 are SGHTA and FQGNSA. CDR3 residues: CASSPTTGFSDNEQFF. For the CDR3, the DNA is TGTGCCAGCAGCCCGACGACAGGGTTTTCAGACAATGAGCAGTTCTTC.

This chain connects TRBV14 to TRBJ2-3; a possible D gene is TRBD2 (6 bases). CDR1 SGHDN and CDR2 FVKESK come from the germline V gene. Trimming pared 4 bases from V and 3 bases from J, leaving 8 bases between. The CDR3 has 13 amino acids. CDR3 nucleotides: TGTGCCAGCAGCCGACTAGGGACAGATACGCAGTATTTT. As protein: CASSRLGTDTQYF.

The J gene is TRBJ2-4, the V gene TRBV6-5; possible D gene TRBD1, 6 bases. Germline values: CDR1 MNHEY, CDR2 SVGAGI. The CDR3 loop spans 14 amino acids. The V end lost 6 bases, the J end lost 8 bases, and 17 bases lay between the germline ends. CDR3 amino acids: CASSRQVYHDIQYF. DNA of the CDR3: TGTGCCAGCAGCCGACAGGTCTACCACGACATTCAGTACTTC.

This chain joins TRBV6-1 and TRBJ2-1; 7 bases fit TRBD2. The germline CDR1 and CDR2 sequences are MNHNS and SASEGT. V lost 6 bases, J lost 10 bases, and 15 bases stayed unmatched. This CDR3 comprises 15 residues. CDR3 sequence (DNA): TGTGCCAGCAGCACCCACGGGCTCCCAGCGGGGGAGCAGTTCTTC. Its protein product is CASSTHGLPAGEQFF.

The V gene is TRBV2, the J gene TRBJ1-2; possibly TRBD1 for D (6 bases). Germline loops: CDR1 SNHLY, CDR2 FYNNEI. The CDR3 sequence is 13 residues long. Trimming stripped 6 bases from V and 6 bases from J, with 14 bases between. The CDR3: CASRRTVEDGYTF. The CDR3 DNA reads as TGTGCCAGCAGGCGGACAGTTGAAGATGGCTACACCTTC. Drawing the rest from reference TRBV2 and TRBJ1-2, the complete variable domain is EPEVTQTPSHQVTQMGQEVILRCVPISNHLYFYWYRQILGQKVEFLVSFYNNEISEKSEIFDDQFSVERPDGSNFTLKIRSTKLEDSAMYFCASRRTVEDGYTFGSGTRLTVV.

As DNA, the CDR3 is TGTGCCAGCAGCTTAGCTAGGGGGAGCAATCAGCCCCAGCATTTT. Translated, it gives CASSLARGSNQPQHF. The chain employs TRBV7-8 and TRBJ1-5; maybe TRBD1 (6 bases). Trimming took 0 bases from V and 1 from J, leaving 7 bases between them. The length of the CDR3 is 15 residues. Germline CDR1 reads SGHVS; CDR2 reads FQNEAQ.

This clone was found a few times. V is TRBV10-3 and J is TRBJ1-1, with TRBD1 identical over 7 bases. V lost 6 bases, J lost 4 bases, and 8 bases stayed unmatched. Germline CDR1 reads ENHRY; CDR2 reads SYGVKD. CDR3 length: 14 amino acids. The CDR3 reads CAIRQGLGVTEAFF. CDR3 nucleotides: TGTGCCATCAGACAGGGGCTTGGAGTCACTGAAGCTTTCTTT.

The rearrangement links TRBV7-2 to TRBJ2-7, with D possibly being TRBD2 (5 bases). Germline V gives CDR1 SGHTA, CDR2 FQGNSA. The CDR3 is made up of 14 amino acids. Trimming shortened V by 5 bases and J by 1 base, and 12 bases separated the two germline ends. CDR3 amino acids: CASSATSGSYEQYF. The CDR3 DNA reads as TGTGCCAGCAGCGCTACAAGCGGATCCTACGAGCAGTACTTC.

This clone has only a few counts. At one end, the junction sequence differs from germline, possibly due to a read error. The rearrangement joins TRBV10-3 to TRBJ2-1; perhaps TRBD2 as D (6 bases). The germline V gene encodes CDR1 ENHRY and CDR2 SYGVKD. This CDR3 is built from 14 residues. CDR3 sequence reads: CAIWVGDSNNEQFF. The DNA for the CDR3 is TGTGCCATCTGGGTGGGGGACTCCAACAATGAGCAGTTCTTC.

This clone has more than one count but fewer than ten. This chain links TRBV30 with TRBJ2-7, with D perhaps TRBD1 (6 bases). The CDR3 consists of 13 residues. V lost 1 base and J 5 bases, leaving 12 bases between the germline ends. Germline V CDR1 and CDR2: GTSNPN, SVGIG (reference sequence). CDR3 loop: CAWSGDRRNEQYF. The DNA of the CDR3 is TGTGCCTGGAGTGGTGACAGGAGGAACGAGCAGTACTTC.

The chain has TRBV7-9 and TRBJ2-5, with D perhaps TRBD2 (7 bases). CDR1 is SEHNR, CDR2 FQNEAQ, per germline (reference sequence). The CDR3 extends over 13 amino acids. V shed 8 bases and J shed 4 bases, with 14 bases lying between them. CDR3: CASGRGAGETQYF. The CDR3 bases are TGTGCCAGCGGTCGGGGGGCAGGAGAGACCCAGTACTTC.

The rearrangement joins TRBV4-1 to TRBJ2-5; tentative D call: TRBD2 (5 bases). The V gene's germline CDR1 is MGHRA and CDR2 YSYEKL. The V and J ends lost 2 bases and 4 bases respectively, with 23 bases between them. This CDR3 has 18 residues. CDR3: CASSQKREWTLRGETQYF. In DNA, the CDR3 is TGCGCCAGCAGCCAAAAGAGGGAATGGACCCTGAGAGGAGAGACCCAGTACTTC.

CDR3 protein: CAWSHGLAGDYYNEQFF. DNA for the CDR3: TGTGCCTGGAGCCACGGACTAGCGGGAGATTACTACAATGAGCAGTTCTTC. V is TRBV30 and J is TRBJ2-1, with TRBD2 identical over 13 bases. Trimming at V came to 3 bases and at J to 3 bases, leaving 8 bases not matched to a gene. The CDR3 consists of 17 residues. Germline CDR1 GTSNPN, CDR2 SVGIG (reference sequence).